This TCR beta chain appears in the sequencing data of a study of blood T cell repertoires in COVID-19. CDR1 is SGDLS, CDR2 YYNGEE, per germline. This CDR3 region has 16 residues. The V segment lost 4 bases and the J segment 4 bases; nucleotides outside the gene matches: 3. The method was immunoSEQ multiplex PCR; TCRdb's version includes in-frame clones alone and lacks a portion of them. The sample comprises 300,000 to 400,000 clones, under 90% of which are singletons, and 5.2% rests with the top ten. The clonotype originates from a man in his fifties or sixties who had recovered from COVID-19. The sequenced sample consisted of PBMCs or T cells enriched from blood (not recorded which). The chain employs TRBV9 and TRBJ2-3; 16 bases are a match to TRBD2. The DNA for the CDR3 is TGTGCCAGCAGCAAGGGGACTAGCGGGAGGGCAGATACGCAGTATTTT. The encoded protein is CASSKGTSGRADTQYF.